The clone carrying this TCR beta chain was seen at least ten times. The antigen is not known. The CDR3 is made up of 12 amino acids. Germline-derived CDR1 and CDR2 are MDHEN and SYDVKM. V dropped 7 bases and J dropped 1 base, with 8 bases sitting between them. This sample was included in a study of T cells in Graves' hyperthyroidism and ophthalmopathy. Amplified TCR beta CDR3 regions derived from RNA transcripts. An initial round of RT-PCR targeting the TCR CDR3 relied on the HTBI primer set. MiXCR, applied by TCRdb to the multiplex PCR reads, yields one record per CDR3 protein. The sample has 700,000 or so distinct CDR3 sequences, around 17% seen once; the top ten hold under 10%. Study results and limitations: Most thyroid clonotypes with frequency above 0.001 were detected in blood.

This receptor was identified in a man aged 18 to 35 with Graves' hyperthyroidism. The sequenced sample consisted of blood. The chain has TRBV28 and TRBJ2-7; D gene unclear. CDR3 coding DNA: TGTGCCAGCACCACTCTATCCTACGAGCAGTACTTC. Translated: CASTTLSYEQYF.